The present TCR beta chain was sequenced within a study of control samples from healthy donors and cancer patients. Deletions cut 6 bases from V and 4 bases from J, with 18 bases between. CDR1 and CDR2 from the germline V gene are MNHEY and SVGAGI. The CDR3 covers 15 residues. Assay: immunoSEQ multiplex PCR; the TCRdb copy retains only in-frame clones and omits some. The sample lists 99,000 or so clones; roughly 86% were seen once. The receptor's source is a man aged 55 to 69 in good health. The source material was blood. The chain joins TRBV6-5 to TRBJ1-1, with D uncertain. CDR3 protein: CASSDRRYAVTEAFF. In DNA form, the CDR3 reads TGTGCCAGCAGCGACCGCCGGTACGCCGTCACTGAAGCTTTCTTT.